Below, 29 T cell receptor beta chains from the same sample are listed, as sequenced in a study of blood T cell repertoires in COVID-19. The repertoire was sequenced with immunoSEQ multiplex PCR; TCRdb's copy has only in-frame clones and lacks some. The sample holds 130,000 to 150,000 clones; around nine tenths are singletons and the top ten take around 1.6%. The sequenced sample consisted of peripheral blood. The receptor set was obtained from a human donor in a cohort sampled during active COVID-19.

The rearrangement joins TRBV6-5 to TRBJ1-2; D is undetermined. The CDR3 contains 14 residues. Per the germline V gene, CDR1 is MNHEY and CDR2 is SVGAGI. The V and J ends lost 0 bases and 6 bases respectively, with 11 bases between them. CDR3 DNA: TGTGCCAGCAGTTACTCGAGCGGCAGCGATGGCTACACCTTC. This encodes CASSYSSGSDGYTF.

This rearrangement joins TRBV12-3 or TRBV12-4 to TRBJ2-5, with 7 bases lining up with TRBD1. The CDR3 runs to 13 residues. With V trimmed by 6 bases and J by 5 bases, 6 bases remained unmatched. The DNA for the CDR3 is TGTGCCAGCAGCCCAGACAGGGTTGAGACCCAGTACTTC. Amino acids: CASSPDRVETQYF.

The gene calls are TRBV4-2 and TRBJ2-3, with 10 bases identical to TRBD2. V gave up 1 base and J gave up 0 bases; unmatched junction bases: 4. CDR1 is LGHNA, CDR2 YNFKEQ, per germline. The CDR3 consists of 17 residues. In DNA, the CDR3 is TGTGCCAGCAGCCAAGCCTTAGCGGGGGGTAGCACAGATACGCAGTATTTT. Its protein is CASSQALAGGSTDTQYF.

The V call is TRBV12-5, the J call TRBJ1-2, with TRBD1 matching over 10 bases. Germline V gene data show CDR1 as LGHNT and CDR2 as FRNRAP. The ends lost 0 bases at V and 3 bases at J; junction bases unmatched: 10. The CDR3 is 18 amino acids. The CDR3 loop reads CASGLVTGQGSNDYGYTF. DNA of the CDR3: TGTGCTAGTGGTTTGGTAACGGGACAGGGGTCGAACGACTATGGCTACACCTTC.

CDR3 protein: CASSPLAGGGTDTQYF. Here the CDR3 DNA reads TGTGCCAGCAGCCCTTTAGCGGGGGGCGGGACAGATACGCAGTATTTT. The chain couples TRBV7-9 to TRBJ2-3, with 10 bases matching TRBD2. This CDR3 has 16 residues. V shed 5 bases and J 3 bases; nucleotides not matched to a gene: 8. CDR1 SEHNR and CDR2 FQNEAQ come from the germline V gene (reference sequence). The complete variable domain, with remaining parts taken from reference TRBV7-9 and TRBJ2-3, reads DTGVSQNPRHKITKRGQNVTFRCDPISEHNRLYWYRQTLGQGPEFLTYFQNEAQLEKSRLLSDRFSAERPKGSFSTLEIQRTEQGDSAMYLCASSPLAGGGTDTQYFGPGTRLTVL.

The V and J genes are TRBV6-6 and TRBJ1-1; no clear D. The CDR3 contains 11 residues. The germline gives CDR1 MNHNY, CDR2 SVGAGI (reference sequence). V was clipped by 7 bases and J by 5 bases, with 8 bases between them. This CDR3 reads CASTTGTEAFF. In DNA, the CDR3 is TGTGCCAGCACCACGGGGACTGAAGCTTTCTTT.

The rearrangement links TRBV5-4 to TRBJ1-4, with 8 nucleotides matching TRBD1. There are 15 residues in the CDR3. The V and J ends lost 4 bases and 3 bases, in that order; junction bases with no gene match: 5. Germline loops: CDR1 SGHNT, CDR2 YYREEE (reference sequence). The DNA for the CDR3 is TGTGCCAGCAGCGGCGACAGGGGCGCTAATGAAAAACTGTTTTTT. It is translated as CASSGDRGANEKLFF.

The chain joins TRBV27 to TRBJ2-3, with 7 bases matching TRBD1. Losses at the gene ends were 5 bases for V and 3 bases for J; bases not matched to a gene: 5. This CDR3 has 14 residues. Germline V gene lookup returns CDR1 MNHEY and CDR2 SMNVEV (reference sequence). The CDR3 region has the DNA TGTGCCAGCAGTGACAGGGAGCCAACAGATACGCAGTATTTT. This translates into CASSDREPTDTQYF.

V and J are TRBV27 and TRBJ1-6, with 7 bases identical to TRBD1. V lost 5 bases to trimming and J lost 7 bases; unmatched junction nucleotides: 5. Germline V gene data show CDR1 as MNHEY and CDR2 as SMNVEV (reference sequence). The length of the CDR3 is 14 residues. The CDR3 reads CASSKTGKNSPLHF. The CDR3 bases are TGTGCCAGCAGTAAGACAGGGAAGAATTCACCCCTCCACTTT.

The chain links TRBV30 to TRBJ2-1, with D perhaps TRBD1 (6 bases). CDR1 and CDR2 (germline): GTSNPN, SVGIG (reference sequence). V was shortened by 8 bases and J by 4 bases, with 15 bases between the two germline ends. The CDR3 is 13 residues long. CDR3 coding DNA: TGTGCCGGATCCCGGGACACATACAATGAGCAGTTCTTC. This encodes CAGSRDTYNEQFF.

The rearrangement joins TRBV13 to TRBJ2-5; D call uncertain. The CDR3 is 14 residues long. The germline V gene encodes CDR1 PRHDT and CDR2 FYEKMQ (reference sequence). Trimming removed 5 bases from V and 0 bases from J, with 10 bases in between. The CDR3 region has the DNA TGTGCCAGCAGCCCGACTGGGTACCAAGAGACCCAGTACTTC. It yields the protein CASSPTGYQETQYF.

This chain joins TRBV7-8 and TRBJ1-1; 9 bases agree with TRBD1. This CDR3 has 16 amino acids. From germline, CDR1 is SGHVS and CDR2 FQNEAQ. The J segment lost 5 bases and the V segment lost 1 base, leaving 8 bases of the junction unmatched. As DNA, the CDR3 is TGTGCCAGCAGCTTAGTGGGGGACAGGGCAGGAACTGAAGCTTTCTTT. As protein: CASSLVGDRAGTEAFF. Variable domain in full (rest from reference TRBV7-8 and TRBJ1-1): GAGVSQSPRYKVAKRGQDVALRCDPISGHVSLFWYQQALGQGPEFLTYFQNEAQLDKSGLPSDRFFAERPEGSVSTLKIQRTQQEDSAVYLCASSLVGDRAGTEAFFGQGTRLTVV.

The rearrangement links TRBV2 to TRBJ2-3; D perhaps matches TRBD2 (6 bases). The V end lost 3 bases, the J end lost 4 bases, and 14 bases lay between the germline ends. The CDR3 has 15 residues. Germline CDR1 is SNHLY and CDR2 is FYNNEI. This chain's CDR3 is CASSENGGAADTQYF. CDR3 DNA: TGTGCCAGCAGTGAGAATGGCGGGGCCGCAGATACGCAGTATTTT.

The chain has TRBV28 and TRBJ1-2; D gene ambiguous. Trimming removed 4 bases from V and 3 bases from J, with 18 bases in between. The CDR3 covers 16 residues. Germline CDR1 reads MDHEN; CDR2 reads SYDVKM. CDR3 nucleotide sequence: TGTGCCAGCAGTTCCACAGTAATTAAAGGCGACTATGGCTACACCTTC. Translating gives CASSSTVIKGDYGYTF.

This rearrangement joins TRBV20-1 to TRBJ1-1, with D perhaps matching TRBD1 (6 bases). The CDR3 has 14 residues. V was cut by 3 bases and J by 4 bases, with 15 bases left in between. Germline values: CDR1 DFQATT, CDR2 SNEGSKA (reference sequence). The CDR3 reads CSASGGPRGTEAFF. CDR3 DNA sequence: TGCAGTGCTAGTGGTGGACCCAGGGGCACTGAAGCTTTCTTT.

This clone was seen once. V and J are TRBV27 and TRBJ1-2, with unresolved D. This CDR3 contains 15 residues. From germline, CDR1 is MNHEY and CDR2 SMNVEV (reference sequence). V was shortened by 6 bases and J by 0 bases, with 14 bases between the two germline ends. CDR3 bases: TGTGCCAGCAGGCCCTCCCTATTAGCTAACTATGGCTACACCTTC. It specifies CASRPSLLANYGYTF.

This chain links TRBV11-2 with TRBJ2-1; weak D call: TRBD2 (6 bases). The CDR3 extends over 15 amino acids. Germline loops: CDR1 SGHAT, CDR2 FQNNGV. V dropped 3 bases and J dropped 1 base, with 10 bases sitting between them. The CDR3, as DNA: TGTGCCAGCAGCTTGGACGGGGGATCCTACAATGAGCAGTTCTTC. Amino acid sequence: CASSLDGGSYNEQFF.

The chain combines TRBV7-3 with TRBJ1-1; 7 bases map to TRBD1. Germline CDR1 is SGHTA and CDR2 is FQGTGA. Germline trimming cut 2 bases from V and 1 base from J; bases unmatched to any gene: 1. This CDR3 is built from 14 residues. The CDR3 DNA sequence: TGTGCCAGCAGCTTAGGGACAGCGAACACTGAAGCTTTCTTT. Its translation: CASSLGTANTEAFF.

This chain connects TRBV6-5 to TRBJ2-3; TRBD1 might be the D (5 bases). Germline V gives CDR1 MNHEY, CDR2 SVGAGI. The CDR3 covers 16 residues. V was trimmed by 2 bases and J by 8 bases, leaving 20 bases between them. The CDR3 nucleotides read TGTGCCAGCAGTTACGAGGCAAATTCCATTCAGGGTACGCAGTATTTT. Translating gives CASSYEANSIQGTQYF.

This clone was found a few times. The V gene is TRBV28, the J gene TRBJ1-4, with a possible D match to TRBD1 (6 bases). V gave up 6 bases and J gave up 5 bases, with 7 bases separating them. The CDR3 is 12 amino acids. Germline loops: CDR1 MDHEN, CDR2 SYDVKM. This CDR3 reads CASSTGNEKLFF. In DNA, the CDR3 is TGTGCCAGCAGCACAGGGAATGAAAAACTGTTTTTT.

This chain connects TRBV19 to TRBJ2-1; TRBD2 agrees at 9 bases. The CDR3 consists of 16 residues. With V trimmed by 5 bases and J by 3 bases, 8 bases remained unmatched. Germline CDR1 LNHDA, CDR2 SQIVND (reference sequence). DNA of the CDR3: TGTGCCAGTAGTTCGCAGCGGGGGGATAACTACAATGAGCAGTTCTTC. Amino acid sequence: CASSSQRGDNYNEQFF.

This chain links TRBV4-3 with TRBJ1-1; 8 nucleotides match TRBD1. CDR1 and CDR2 (germline): LGHNA, YSLEER. The CDR3 sequence is 16 residues long. The junction had 13 bases not matched to a gene; V was cut back by 2 bases and J by 8 bases. The CDR3 is CASSQLLTTGEGEAFF. The CDR3 DNA follows: TGCGCCAGCAGCCAACTCCTAACGACAGGGGAGGGGGAAGCTTTCTTT.

Concerning this clone itself: A junction boundary mismatches the germline segment, possibly from a read error. The chain uses TRBV3-1 (or the pseudogene TRBV3-2) and TRBJ2-7; 7 bases match TRBD1. The germline V gene has CDR1 LGHDT and CDR2 YNNKEL (reference sequence). CDR3 length: 12 amino acids. The CDR3 loop is CASTQTGDEQYF. DNA of the CDR3: TGTGCCAGCACCCAAACAGGGGACGAGCAGTACTTC.

CDR3 sequence: CARNPKMSSYEQYF. The CDR3, as DNA: TGTGCCAGGAACCCCAAGATGAGCTCCTACGAGCAGTACTTC. V usage is TRBV19 and J usage is TRBJ2-7; unclear D gene. The CDR3 is 14 residues long. The germline V gene encodes CDR1 LNHDA and CDR2 SQIVND (reference sequence). V shed 9 bases and J shed 0 bases, with 15 bases lying between them.

The chain is built from TRBV5-1 and TRBJ2-5, with 13 nucleotides matching TRBD2. In germline, CDR1 is SGHRS, CDR2 YFSETQ. The J segment lost 2 bases and the V segment lost 3 bases, leaving 7 bases of the junction unmatched. This CDR3 has 17 amino acids. CDR3 residues: CASSSGWGLAGQETQYF. In DNA form, the CDR3 reads TGCGCCAGCAGCTCGGGCTGGGGACTAGCGGGGCAAGAGACCCAGTACTTC.

The V gene is TRBV5-1, the J gene TRBJ2-2, with 7 positions matching TRBD1. Germline assignment: CDR1 SGHRS and CDR2 YFSETQ. The CDR3 is 15 residues long. Trimming took 0 bases from V and 4 from J; bases not matched to a gene: 3. CDR3 DNA: TGCGCCAGCAGCTTGGGGCAGGGGGTCACCGGGGAGCTGTTTTTT. This codes for CASSLGQGVTGELFF.

The chain employs TRBV18 and TRBJ1-1; D gene unclear. This CDR3 has 13 amino acids. V was cut by 3 bases and J by 0 bases, with 5 bases left in between. Germline CDR1 KGHSH, CDR2 LQKENI. The CDR3 loop reads CASSPVLNTEAFF. The DNA of the CDR3 is TGTGCCAGCTCACCCGTCCTGAACACTGAAGCTTTCTTT.

The chain's CDR3 is CASSVTGELFF. CDR3 DNA: TGTGCCAGCAGCGTAACCGGGGAGCTGTTTTTT. The gene calls are TRBV5-4 and TRBJ2-2; D not resolved. Germline CDR1 reads SGHNT; CDR2 reads YYREEE (reference sequence). The germline V and J ends were trimmed by 4 bases and 5 bases, with 3 bases remaining between them. The CDR3 is made up of 11 amino acids.

V usage is TRBV12-3 or TRBV12-4 and J usage is TRBJ2-1; 10 bases are a match to TRBD2. The J segment lost 4 bases and the V segment lost 8 bases, leaving 2 bases of the junction unmatched. The CDR3 runs 13 residues. The CDR3 DNA is TGTGCCAGCTGGACTAGCGGATACAATGAGCAGTTCTTC. Its protein product is CASWTSGYNEQFF.